This T cell receptor beta chain is drawn from a study of cytomegalovirus exposure and HLA in healthy donors. About the study: Inside one of the first data releases sat about 85 million unique TCRs taken from HLA-typed donors. Of roughly 400 genotyped donors, roughly 81% grouped in the Caucasian-associated ancestry cluster.

PCR amplification relied on 60 Vbeta primers (plus 13 Jbeta primers). TCRdb's table, derived via immunoSEQ multiplex PCR, lists solely in-frame clones and lacks some. The sample comprises under 300,000 clones, around 81% of which are singletons, and roughly 7.4% rests with the top ten. At collection, donors were nominally healthy, but unrecorded immune exposures were probable. This CDR3 contains 13 residues. V lost 3 bases, J lost 8 bases, and 13 bases lay in between. The V gene's germline CDR1 is PRHDT and CDR2 FYEKMQ (reference sequence). The specimen sequenced was PBMCs. This TCR was sampled from a woman aged 60-75 years in good health and CMV-seropositive. The J gene is TRBJ1-2, the V gene TRBV13; D ambiguous. CDR3: CASSFGQVVGYTF. Here the CDR3 DNA reads TGTGCCAGCAGCTTTGGGCAGGTGGTCGGCTACACCTTC.